The 14 T cell receptor beta chains in this list originate from one sample, sequenced in a study of regulatory T cells in long-lasting Graves disease (dated by TCRdb to the early 2020s). The sample's time point label, decoded: newly diagnosed GD, antithyroid drugs for less than 3 months. RNA was extracted from PBMCs in TRIzol for both TCR sequencing and RNA sequencing. The library was produced with multiplex PCR. Sequencer: Illumina HiSeq 4000. TCR beta libraries were built with iRepertoire HTBI primers and Arm-PCR amplification of CDR3 regions. TCRdb ran its own pipeline on the public reads, namely fastp trimming at Q25 and MiXCR clone calling, and kept in-frame beta chains. Identical CDR3 protein sequences are pooled into one entry, listed with their most common genes and DNA. The table for this sample lists 600,000 to 650,000 distinct CDR3 sequences; about 16% of them were counted only once. The leading ten clones occupy 15% to 20% of the sample.

This same sample was also part of a study on T cells in Graves' hyperthyroidism and ophthalmopathy.

Sequencing was performed on peripheral blood mononuclear cells (PBMCs), taken at new diagnosis, from a patient treated with antithyroid drugs. Receptors originate from a woman in her 30s with Graves disease. Donor details come from another sample of the same person, matched by shared clones.

This clonotype appeared many times. The chain joins TRBV7-8 to TRBJ1-2, with a tentative D call TRBD1 (6 bases). Trimming pared 5 bases from V and 6 bases from J, leaving 22 bases between. Germline V gives CDR1 SGHVS, CDR2 FQNEAQ. This CDR3 region has 16 residues. The CDR3 spells CASSPSTGRFIDGYTF. CDR3 DNA: TGTGCCAGCAGCCCATCGACAGGCCGTTTCATAGATGGCTACACCTTC.

This clonotype was seen only a few times. The chain is built from TRBV28 and TRBJ1-2; D is unclear. This CDR3 has 14 amino acids. Trimming took 4 bases from V and 4 from J, leaving 13 bases between them. The germline CDR1 and CDR2 sequences are MDHEN and SYDVKM. The CDR3 reads CASSWAVGFYGYTF. The CDR3 DNA follows: TGTGCCAGCAGTTGGGCTGTGGGATTCTATGGCTACACCTTC.

This clonotype was seen repeatedly, ten times or more. This sequence joins TRBV11-1 and TRBJ2-1; 15 bases align to TRBD2. V gave up 3 bases and J gave up 7 bases; unmatched junction bases: 10. The CDR3 loop spans 18 amino acids. The germline gives CDR1 SGHAT, CDR2 FQDESV (reference sequence). The CDR3 protein is CASSFPGLAGGHGNEQFF. CDR3 DNA: TGTGCCAGCAGCTTCCCGGGACTAGCGGGAGGCCACGGGAATGAGCAGTTCTTC. The whole variable domain, remainder taken from reference TRBV11-1 and TRBJ2-1, is EAEVAQSPRYKITEKSQAVAFWCDPISGHATLYWYRQILGQGPELLVQFQDESVVDDSQLPKDRFSAERLKGVDSTLKIQPAELGDSAMYLCASSFPGLAGGHGNEQFFGPGTRLTVL.

The V and J genes are TRBV20-1 and TRBJ2-5; no clear D gene. Looked up from germline, CDR1 is DFQATT and CDR2 is SNEGSKA (reference sequence). V was trimmed by 2 bases and J by 1 base, leaving 11 bases between them. The CDR3 has 14 residues. The CDR3 protein is CSARPLLGQETQYF. DNA for the CDR3: TGCAGTGCTAGACCCCTCCTAGGCCAAGAGACCCAGTACTTC.

This clonotype showed up just a few times. V usage is TRBV7-9 and J usage is TRBJ1-6; D gene ambiguous. The CDR3 has 17 amino acids. Germline V CDR1 and CDR2: SEHNR, FQNEAQ (reference sequence). Trimming cost V 1 base and J 6 bases, with 16 bases left between them. CDR3 sequence reads: CASSLDPARFINSPLHF. In DNA form, the CDR3 reads TGTGCCAGCAGCTTAGATCCAGCCAGGTTCATTAATTCACCCCTCCACTTT.

Comment on this clonotype: One junction end disagrees with the germline gene, perhaps due to a read error. The chain couples TRBV18 to TRBJ2-1; D remains unclear. CDR1 and CDR2 (germline): KGHSH, LQKENI. CDR3 length equals 18 residues. The CDR3, as DNA: TGTGTCAGCTCACAAAACACAGTTGGCTTCAGCTCCTACAATGAGCAGTTCTTC. Its protein product is CVSSQNTVGFSSYNEQFF.

The V and J genes are TRBV5-1 and TRBJ1-1, with D perhaps TRBD1 (5 bases). CDR3 length equals 13 residues. The V gene's germline CDR1 is SGHRS and CDR2 YFSETQ. The V end lost 4 bases, the J end lost 3 bases, and 10 bases lay between the germline ends. The CDR3: CASSSRDDTEAFF. DNA for the CDR3: TGCGCCAGCAGCAGCCGGGACGACACTGAAGCTTTCTTT.

The genes are TRBV9 and TRBJ1-4, with D possibly being TRBD1 (6 bases). The CDR3 spans 16 residues. V was clipped by 2 bases and J by 5 bases, with 16 bases between them. The germline V gene has CDR1 SGDLS and CDR2 YYNGEE. CDR3 sequence reads: CASSVGPGANNEKLFF. As DNA, the CDR3 is TGTGCCAGCAGCGTGGGTCCGGGGGCGAACAATGAAAAACTGTTTTTT.

The chain combines TRBV12-3 or TRBV12-4 with TRBJ2-5; 10 bases map to TRBD2. The ends lost 4 bases at V and 3 bases at J; junction bases unmatched: 5. The CDR3 covers 15 residues. CDR3 loop: CASSSPGLAKETQYF. CDR3 nucleotides: TGTGCCAGCAGTTCCCCGGGACTAGCGAAAGAGACCCAGTACTTC.

The table lists this clonotype with many counts. The chain uses TRBV6-1 and TRBJ1-1; D not certain. Germline CDR1 is MNHNS and CDR2 is SASEGT. The CDR3 loop spans 14 amino acids. The V and J ends lost 6 bases and 6 bases respectively, with 17 bases between them. CDR3 region: CASRTEILEPEAFF. The DNA for the CDR3 is TGTGCCAGCAGAACCGAAATTCTTGAACCTGAAGCTTTCTTT.

The chain recombines TRBV10-3 with TRBJ2-2; D ambiguous. The CDR3 is 12 residues long. V lost 7 bases and J 6 bases, leaving 9 bases between the germline ends. The germline V gene encodes CDR1 ENHRY and CDR2 SYGVKD. The CDR3 is CAITGQAGELFF. CDR3 nucleotide sequence: TGTGCCATCACTGGGCAAGCCGGGGAGCTGTTTTTT.

There are many counts of this clonotype. The chain carries TRBV3-1 and TRBJ1-2, with D maybe TRBD1 (5 bases). Trimming left V 3 bases short and J 0 bases short, with 23 bases between. CDR1 LGHDT and CDR2 YNNKEL come from the germline V gene (reference sequence). This CDR3 is built from 19 residues. CDR3 amino acids: CASSQMTATAYFANYGYTF. As DNA, the CDR3 is TGTGCCAGCAGCCAGATGACAGCGACGGCCTACTTCGCTAACTATGGCTACACCTTC.

This clonotype was counted many times. The CDR3 loop is CASSEYSGFTDTQYF. Written as DNA, the CDR3 is TGTGCCAGCAGTGAATATTCGGGATTCACAGATACGCAGTATTTT. The rearrangement links TRBV6-1 to TRBJ2-3, with a possible D match to TRBD2 (5 bases). This CDR3 region has 15 residues. Germline values: CDR1 MNHNS, CDR2 SASEGT. V was clipped by 2 bases and J by 2 bases, with 11 bases between them.

This clonotype was observed many times. The gene calls are TRBV12-3 or TRBV12-4 and TRBJ1-5; TRBD1 matches 9 bases. The CDR3 consists of 14 residues. Germline trimming cut 5 bases from V and 6 bases from J; bases unmatched to any gene: 5. CDR3 nucleotide sequence: TGTGCCAGCAGTGCCGGGACAGGGTTTCAGCCCCAGCATTTT. Residues: CASSAGTGFQPQHF.